Sequencing of this T cell receptor beta chain was carried out in a study of T cell clones after liver transplantation. Study-level background: Samples came from ITN030ST, which attempted immunosuppression withdrawal within 2 years of liver transplantation. At least one year of complete immunosuppression withdrawal without enzymes over twice normal defined tolerance. TCRbeta sequencing after a pre-transplant mixed lymphocyte reaction identified graft-donor-reactive clones, later tracked in post-transplant blood. Draws occurred before transplant, before withdrawal, and after complete or failed withdrawal.

This CDR3 is 14 amino acids long. Per the germline V gene, CDR1 is SGDLS and CDR2 is YYNGEE. V gave up 1 base and J gave up 0 bases, with 5 bases separating them. The method was immunoSEQ multiplex PCR; TCRdb's version includes in-frame clones alone and lacks a portion of them. The sample carries 70,000 to 80,000 clones, more than 90% recorded once. This clone has just a few counts. Other DNA variants within this sample encode the same CDR3. This receptor was identified in a human donor who received a liver transplant. The rearrangement links TRBV9 to TRBJ1-3; D call uncertain. The source material was CD4+ T cells from blood, sampled before liver transplant. CDR3 protein: CASSVTDSGNTIYF. CDR3 in DNA: TGTGCCAGCAGCGTAACCGACTCTGGAAACACCATATATTTT.